This T cell receptor (beta chain) appears in the sequencing data of a study of beta chain features in type 1 diabetes. General study findings and limits: VDJ junctions from patients with type 1 diabetes contained fewer insertions and more deletions. Across all four CD4+ subsets, people with type 1 diabetes showed modestly shorter TCRB CDR3s.

The CDR3 loop spans 13 amino acids. V was trimmed by 4 bases and J by 3 bases, leaving 6 bases between them. Germline-derived CDR1 and CDR2 are SGHAT and FQNNGV. Isolated RNA was reverse transcribed in full, so expressed TCRB transcripts were sequenced. Generated by immunoSEQ multiplex PCR, the TCRdb table keeps only in-frame clones and is missing some. The repertoire holds some 200,000 clones, with 16% as singletons. The single heparinised draw taken from each donor contained about 100 mL of blood on average. CD45RO/CCR7/CD25/CD127/CD95/CD27 separated CD4+ naive, central memory, regulatory and stem cell-like memory cells by sorting. Turning to this clone: Its cognate antigen is unknown.

The TCR sequence derives from a man aged 25-45 years with type 1 diabetes. The sample was naive CD4+ T cells from blood. The genes are TRBV11-2 and TRBJ1-4, with D hard to call. CDR3 nucleotides: TGTGCCAGCAGCTCTCCCGCTAATGAAAAACTGTTTTTT. It is translated as CASSSPANEKLFF.